The rows below give T cell receptor beta chains drawn from one sample of a study of blood T cells in healthy people across ages. TCRdb reprocessed the 5' RACE reads with MiXCR, giving one entry per CDR3 protein. The sample records 1.5 million to 2 million distinct CDR3 sequences, roughly 28% being singletons. Input material: blood. The receptors here all came from a woman between 25 and 40 years old in good health. The CDR3 runs from the conserved cysteine through the conserved F or W. Each record gives: CDR3 length, clone size, J gene, D gene, V gene, CDR3 DNA, CDR3 protein. A D gene is named only where the DNA matches it firmly. Clone size is stated in some rows and not others, as once, few, many or a class when expanded.

CDR3 length: 15; clone size: -; J gene: TRBJ2-7; D gene: TRBD2; V gene: TRBV3-1; CDR3 DNA: TGTGCCAGCAGCCAAGATCTGGGACTAGCTCGCGAGCAGTACTTC; CDR3 protein: CASSQDLGLAREQYF
CDR3 length: 13; clone size: -; J gene: TRBJ1-4; D gene: -; V gene: TRBV30; CDR3 DNA: TGTGCCTGGAGCGCTCGGATTCATGAAAAACTGTTTTTT; CDR3 protein: CAWSARIHEKLFF
CDR3 length: 15; clone size: -; J gene: TRBJ2-7; D gene: TRBD1; V gene: TRBV3-1; CDR3 DNA: TGTGCCAGCAGCCAAGTTGGGACAGGGAGGAACGAGCAGTACTTC; CDR3 protein: CASSQVGTGRNEQYF
CDR3 length: 17; clone size: few; J gene: TRBJ2-3; D gene: -; V gene: TRBV6-2/TRBV6-3; CDR3 DNA: TGTGCCAGCAGTTACCCCTCCCGGTTTAGCGGAGACGATACGCAGTATTTT; CDR3 protein: CASSYPSRFSGDDTQYF
CDR3 length: 17; clone size: -; J gene: TRBJ2-3; D gene: TRBD2; V gene: TRBV3-1; CDR3 DNA: TGTGCCAGCAGCCAAGATGAGCTAGCGGGGGGACAAGGTACGCAGTATTTT; CDR3 protein: CASSQDELAGGQGTQYF
CDR3 length: 19; clone size: few; J gene: TRBJ1-4; D gene: TRBD1; V gene: TRBV18; CDR3 DNA: TGTGCCAGCTCACCATCAATCCTGGGACAGGGAGCGACTAATGAAAAACTGTTTTTT; CDR3 protein: CASSPSILGQGATNEKLFF
CDR3 length: 12; clone size: few; J gene: TRBJ1-4; D gene: -; V gene: TRBV20-1; CDR3 DNA: TGCGGAACCAGGGGATTAGGTGAAAAACTGTTTTTT; CDR3 protein: CGTRGLGEKLFF
CDR3 length: 15; clone size: -; J gene: TRBJ2-2; D gene: -; V gene: TRBV20-1; CDR3 DNA: TGCAGTGCTAGACTCGGGAGCTTGGGCACCGGGGAGCTGTTTTTT; CDR3 protein: CSARLGSLGTGELFF
CDR3 length: 14; clone size: once; J gene: TRBJ1-2; D gene: -; V gene: TRBV4-3; CDR3 DNA: TGCGCCAGCAGCCAAGATAGTCAGGGACGGGACTACACCTTC; CDR3 protein: CASSQDSQGRDYTF
CDR3 length: 16; clone size: few; J gene: TRBJ2-3; D gene: -; V gene: TRBV29-1; CDR3 DNA: TGCAGCGTTGAATCGCCCGGCCAACTCTTCACAGATACGCAGTATTTT; CDR3 protein: CSVESPGQLFTDTQYF
CDR3 length: 12; clone size: -; J gene: TRBJ2-1; D gene: -; V gene: TRBV7-8; CDR3 DNA: TGTGCCAGCACCTTAACGGTGGATGAGCAGTTCTTC; CDR3 protein: CASTLTVDEQFF
CDR3 length: 15; clone size: -; J gene: TRBJ2-1; D gene: TRBD2; V gene: TRBV7-3; CDR3 DNA: TGTGCCAGCGGGTTACTAGCGGGAGTCGACAATGAGCAGTTCTTC; CDR3 protein: CASGLLAGVDNEQFF
CDR3 length: 15; clone size: few; J gene: TRBJ1-5; D gene: TRBD1; V gene: TRBV28; CDR3 DNA: TGTGCCAGCAGTTCCGCCGGGACAGACAATCAGCCCCAGCATTTT; CDR3 protein: CASSSAGTDNQPQHF
CDR3 length: 15; clone size: few; J gene: TRBJ2-1; D gene: TRBD2; V gene: TRBV30; CDR3 DNA: TGTGCCTGTGCTAGCGGGAGGGCAGCCTACAATGAGCAGTTCTTC; CDR3 protein: CACASGRAAYNEQFF
CDR3 length: 14; clone size: few; J gene: TRBJ2-7; D gene: -; V gene: TRBV7-9; CDR3 DNA: TGTGCCAGCAGCTTAGGGTCGGTAAACTACGAGCAGTACTTC; CDR3 protein: CASSLGSVNYEQYF
CDR3 length: 15; clone size: -; J gene: TRBJ2-1; D gene: TRBD2; V gene: TRBV3-1; CDR3 DNA: TGTGCCAGCTCAAGGGACTACGACTCCTACAATGAGCGGTACTTC; CDR3 protein: CASSRDYDSYNERYF
CDR3 length: 14; clone size: -; J gene: TRBJ2-5; D gene: -; V gene: TRBV20-1; CDR3 DNA: TGCAGTGCTCTCAACGCCTCGGGGCAAGAGACCCAGTACTTC; CDR3 protein: CSALNASGQETQYF
CDR3 length: 14; clone size: -; J gene: TRBJ2-7; D gene: -; V gene: TRBV24-1; CDR3 DNA: TGCGCCACCAGTGGAGACAGACCTCCCTACGAGCAGTACTTC; CDR3 protein: CATSGDRPPYEQYF
CDR3 length: 14; clone size: -; J gene: TRBJ1-6; D gene: -; V gene: TRBV29-1; CDR3 DNA: TGCGTCTTCGAGTACGGTGCGGGGAATTCACCCCTCCACTTT; CDR3 protein: CVFEYGAGNSPLHF
CDR3 length: 15; clone size: few; J gene: TRBJ1-5; D gene: -; V gene: TRBV6-2/TRBV6-3; CDR3 DNA: TGTGCCAGCAAGGGCACCGTCGGGATCAATCAGCCCCAGCATTTT; CDR3 protein: CASKGTVGINQPQHF